The 9 T cell receptor beta chains below were found in one sample sequenced in a study of regulatory T cells. The primer mix had 52 TRBV and 13 TRBJ primers. Clones were sequenced by immunoSEQ multiplex PCR, and TCRdb holds only the in-frame ones, with some missing. The sample consists of some 9,100 clones, approximately 84% of them appearing once. Input material: CD8+ T cells sorted from blood. The receptors here all came from a person aged 18-30 years with CD3G deficiency.

This clone was seen only a few times. This chain joins TRBV28 and TRBJ1-5, with a tentative D call TRBD1 (6 bases). The CDR3 length is 16 residues. CDR1 is MDHEN and CDR2 is SYDVKM in the germline V gene. V was clipped by 6 bases and J by 0 bases, with 15 bases between them. The CDR3 loop reads CASSQRGAYSNQPQHF. In nucleotides, the CDR3 is TGTGCCAGCAGCCAGCGGGGGGCATATAGCAATCAGCCCCAGCATTTT. Supplemented by reference TRBV28 and TRBJ1-5, the full variable domain reads DVKVTQSSRYLVKRTGEKVFLECVQDMDHENMFWYRQDPGLGLRLIYFSYDVKMKEKGDIPEGYSVSREKKERFSLILESASTNQTSMYLCASSQRGAYSNQPQHFGDGTRLSIL.

The gene calls are TRBV19 and TRBJ2-2; 13 bases line up with TRBD2. Germline loops: CDR1 LNHDA, CDR2 SQIVND (reference sequence). The V and J ends lost 7 bases and 3 bases, in that order; junction bases with no gene match: 11. There are 18 residues in the CDR3. The DNA for the CDR3 is TGTGCCAGTACCGACGGACTAGCGGGAGCAGGGTACACCGGGGAGCTGTTTTTT. It is translated as CASTDGLAGAGYTGELFF. The variable domain in full, with the rest retrieved from reference TRBV19 and TRBJ2-2, is DGGITQSPKYLFRKEGQNVTLSCEQNLNHDAMYWYRQDPGQGLRLIYYSQIVNDFQKGDIAEGYSVSREKKESFPLTVTSAQKNPTAFYLCASTDGLAGAGYTGELFFGEGSRLTVL.

This chain links TRBV19 with TRBJ2-1, with 7 bases identical to TRBD2. Germline V gene sequence: CDR1 LNHDA, CDR2 SQIVND (reference sequence). CDR3 length: 14 residues. V gave up 4 bases and J gave up 6 bases; unmatched junction bases: 6. CDR3 sequence (DNA): TGTGCCAGTAGTACAGCGGGGAGGGGCAATGAGCAGTTCTTC. Translated: CASSTAGRGNEQFF. Supplemented by reference TRBV19 and TRBJ2-1, the full variable domain reads DGGITQSPKYLFRKEGQNVTLSCEQNLNHDAMYWYRQDPGQGLRLIYYSQIVNDFQKGDIAEGYSVSREKKESFPLTVTSAQKNPTAFYLCASSTAGRGNEQFFGPGTRLTVL.

The chain joins TRBV27 to TRBJ2-7; 8 positions match TRBD1. Germline loops: CDR1 MNHEY, CDR2 SMNVEV (reference sequence). The CDR3 spans 13 residues. With V trimmed by 6 bases and J by 4 bases, 5 bases remained unmatched. CDR3 residues: CASSPGQGYEQYF. The CDR3 DNA reads as TGTGCCAGCAGCCCCGGACAGGGTTACGAGCAGTACTTC.

The DNA for the CDR3 is TGTGCCAGCAGCTTAGGCCCAATGCTAGCCGCCTCCTACGAGCAGTACTTC. Translation gives CASSLGPMLAASYEQYF. The chain combines TRBV7-4 with TRBJ2-7; D perhaps matches TRBD2 (5 bases). The CDR3 runs to 17 residues. V was trimmed by 1 base and J by 0 bases, leaving 16 bases between them. The V gene's germline CDR1 is SGHVT and CDR2 SQSDAQ.

This clone is large within its sample. The genes are TRBV10-1 and TRBJ1-1; tentative D call: TRBD1 (5 bases). CDR3 size: 15 residues. Germline assignment: CDR1 WNHNN and CDR2 SYGVQD (reference sequence). V lost 4 bases and J lost 3, with 15 bases in between. CDR3 amino acids: CASSGGKEGYTEAFF. The DNA for the CDR3 is TGCGCCAGCAGTGGGGGGAAGGAGGGTTACACTGAAGCTTTCTTT.

This chain joins TRBV5-1 and TRBJ2-1; a weak D match, TRBD1 (5 bases). Germline V lookup: CDR1 SGHRS, CDR2 YFSETQ. CDR3 length: 15 residues. V shed 3 bases and J shed 5 bases, with 15 bases lying between them. The CDR3 DNA is TGCGCCAGCAGCTCTCTCGGCGTAGGGGACAATGAGCAGTTCTTC. Residues: CASSSLGVGDNEQFF.

The rearrangement links TRBV7-9 to TRBJ2-5; 9 bases are shared with TRBD1. CDR3 size: 16 residues. V shed 5 bases and J 4 bases; nucleotides not matched to a gene: 11. Germline V gene data show CDR1 as SEHNR and CDR2 as FQNEAQ (reference sequence). CDR3 DNA sequence: TGTGCCAGCAGCACTACCGAGGGACAGGGAAGAGAGACCCAGTACTTC. This encodes CASSTTEGQGRETQYF.

This clone was observed a few times. The chain joins TRBV28 to TRBJ2-7, with D possibly matching TRBD1 (5 bases). The CDR3 is made up of 18 amino acids. Trimming left V 3 bases short and J 1 base short, with 22 bases between. The V gene's germline CDR1 is MDHEN and CDR2 SYDVKM. Here the CDR3 DNA reads TGTGCCAGCAGTTTCGCCGGTAGAGCTAGAAGGGGATCCTACGAGCAGTACTTC. This gives the protein CASSFAGRARRGSYEQYF.